These 5 T cell receptor beta chains share one sample of origin, sequenced in a study of blood T cell repertoires in COVID-19. Measured with immunoSEQ multiplex PCR; TCRdb has only the in-frame clones, and not every one. Of over 100,000 clones detected, 85% to 90% appear once; the ten largest clones hold under 3%. Sequencing input: peripheral blood. The origin of the receptors is a man between 45 and 60 years old with active or convalescent COVID-19.

The chain links TRBV10-3 to TRBJ2-1; 7 nucleotides match TRBD1. J lost 3 bases, V lost 4 bases, and 3 bases had no gene match. Germline values: CDR1 ENHRY, CDR2 SYGVKD. The CDR3 totals 14 residues. CDR3 sequence: CAISGQGNYNEQFF. Here the CDR3 DNA reads TGTGCCATCAGTGGACAGGGAAACTACAATGAGCAGTTCTTC.

V and J are TRBV5-8 and TRBJ1-2, with a weak D call TRBD1 (5 bases). The V and J ends lost 4 bases and 4 bases respectively, with 20 bases between them. The CDR3 totals 16 residues. The germline gives CDR1 SGHTS, CDR2 YDEGEE. The CDR3 region is CASSPVQEGVGYGYTF. The CDR3 region has the DNA TGTGCCAGCAGCCCTGTACAGGAAGGGGTAGGCTATGGCTACACCTTC.

The CDR3 DNA sequence: TGTGCCAGCTCACCAGGGACAGGGGATGAAGCCCAGCATTTT. It codes for CASSPGTGDEAQHF. V and J are TRBV18 and TRBJ1-5, with 10 bases fitting TRBD1. Trimming cost V 2 bases and J 11 bases; bases outside gene matches: 6. Germline loops: CDR1 KGHSH, CDR2 LQKENI. The CDR3 has 14 amino acids.

V and J are TRBV2 and TRBJ2-3; D not resolved. Per the germline V gene, CDR1 is SNHLY and CDR2 is FYNNEI. The CDR3 extends over 14 amino acids. The ends were cut back, 6 bases at V and 2 bases at J, with 12 bases in the middle. The CDR3 region is CASRSGTNTDTQYF. Here the CDR3 DNA reads TGTGCCAGCAGGTCAGGAACAAACACAGATACGCAGTATTTT. The variable domain in full, with the rest retrieved from reference TRBV2 and TRBJ2-3, is EPEVTQTPSHQVTQMGQEVILRCVPISNHLYFYWYRQILGQKVEFLVSFYNNEISEKSEIFDDQFSVERPDGSNFTLKIRSTKLEDSAMYFCASRSGTNTDTQYFGPGTRLTVL.

The chain uses TRBV19 and TRBJ2-3, with 11 bases aligning to TRBD2. The CDR3 spans 19 residues. CDR1 is LNHDA, CDR2 SQIVND, per germline (reference sequence). The junction had 11 bases not matched to a gene; V was cut back by 3 bases and J by 0 bases. For the CDR3, the DNA is TGTGCCAGTAGTATTAGCGGGGGGGCCTTCCCTACTAGCACAGATACGCAGTATTTT. Amino acids: CASSISGGAFPTSTDTQYF.